This entry concerns a single T cell receptor beta chain. A read error may account for a junction end that differs from germline. Germline V gene sequence: CDR1 SQVTM, CDR2 ANQGSEA. This CDR3 is 13 amino acids long. MiXCR, applied by TCRdb to the PCR reads, yields one record per CDR3 protein. Among fewer than 90,000 distinct CDR3 sequences listed, about 53% were seen once. This sample is drawn from a study of CDR3 diversity in severe acne. Sequencing was done on a sample of blood. This receptor was obtained from a male donor with severe acne vulgaris. V usage is TRBV29-1 and J usage is TRBJ2-3; no definite D call. The CDR3 region is CSLIRDSRDTQYF. The CDR3 coding sequence is TGCAGCTTAATAAGGGATAGCAGAGATACGCAGTATTTT.